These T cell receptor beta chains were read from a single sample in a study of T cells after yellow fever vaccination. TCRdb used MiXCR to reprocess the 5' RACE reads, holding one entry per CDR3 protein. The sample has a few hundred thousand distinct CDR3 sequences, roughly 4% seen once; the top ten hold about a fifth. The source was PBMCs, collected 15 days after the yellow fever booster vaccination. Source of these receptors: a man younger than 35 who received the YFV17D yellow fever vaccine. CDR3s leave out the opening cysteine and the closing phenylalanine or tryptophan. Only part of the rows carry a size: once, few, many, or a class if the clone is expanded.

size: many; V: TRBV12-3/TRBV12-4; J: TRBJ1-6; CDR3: ASRGMNYNSPLH
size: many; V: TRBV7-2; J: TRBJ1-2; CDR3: ASSLDSTGIGYGYT
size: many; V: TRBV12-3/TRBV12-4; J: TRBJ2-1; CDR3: ASSDTGAFPPNEQF
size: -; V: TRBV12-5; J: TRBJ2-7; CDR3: ASGFNRGASEQY
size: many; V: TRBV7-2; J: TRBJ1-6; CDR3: ASSLAGAGSYNSPLH
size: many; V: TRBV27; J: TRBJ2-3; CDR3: ASSLSPHTDTQY
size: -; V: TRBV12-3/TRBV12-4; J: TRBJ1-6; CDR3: ASTSSYNSPLH
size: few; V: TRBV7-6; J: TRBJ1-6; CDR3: ASSLEPSQWSYNSPLH
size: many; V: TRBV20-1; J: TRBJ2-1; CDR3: SARQGGNEQF
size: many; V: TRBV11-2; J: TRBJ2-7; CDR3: ASSLEGPGRAYEQY
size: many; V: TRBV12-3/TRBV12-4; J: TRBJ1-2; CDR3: ASSPGQGALSGYT
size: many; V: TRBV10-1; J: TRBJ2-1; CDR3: ASSEFGGSYNEQF
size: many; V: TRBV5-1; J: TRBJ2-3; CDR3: ASSLAQKHDTQY
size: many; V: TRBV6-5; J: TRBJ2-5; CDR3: ASSYSGVAGFPETQY
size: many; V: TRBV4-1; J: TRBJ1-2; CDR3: ASSQEAGWDRENYGYT
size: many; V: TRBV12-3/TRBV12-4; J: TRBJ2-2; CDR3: ASSPRQGEAGELF
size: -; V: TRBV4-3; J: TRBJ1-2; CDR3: ASSQNPGGRGYGYT
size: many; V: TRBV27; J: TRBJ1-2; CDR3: ASGVRMFYGYT
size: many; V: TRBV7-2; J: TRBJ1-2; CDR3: ASSLLPRTLANYGYT